The clone carrying this TCR beta chain was seen just once. V lost 6 bases, J lost 2 bases, and 0 bases stayed unmatched. The CDR3 extends over 12 amino acids. Germline loops: CDR1 SQVTM, CDR2 ANQGSEA. This sample is part of a study of blood T cell repertoires in COVID-19. Study at large: COVID-19 samples from acute and convalescent phases originated in the United States, Italy and Spain. From T cells, B-cell-depleted T cells, or PBMCs came the material, which was cDNA or gDNA.

Per the study methods: Scientists estimated how many nucleated cells there were by amplifying reference gene primers. This table comes from immunoSEQ multiplex PCR, and its TCRdb copy is limited to in-frame clones, with some not included. For V, J and clone size, that table is used; D and trimming come from the DNA. The sample holds around 80,000 clones; over 80% are singletons and the top ten take about 9%. The TCR comes from a human donor in a cohort sampled during active COVID-19. Sequenced sample: peripheral blood. The chain has TRBV29-1 and TRBJ1-5; 8 bases line up with TRBD1. CDR3 in amino acids: CSVGQGNQPQHF. The CDR3 DNA is TGCAGCGTGGGACAGGGCAATCAGCCCCAGCATTTT.